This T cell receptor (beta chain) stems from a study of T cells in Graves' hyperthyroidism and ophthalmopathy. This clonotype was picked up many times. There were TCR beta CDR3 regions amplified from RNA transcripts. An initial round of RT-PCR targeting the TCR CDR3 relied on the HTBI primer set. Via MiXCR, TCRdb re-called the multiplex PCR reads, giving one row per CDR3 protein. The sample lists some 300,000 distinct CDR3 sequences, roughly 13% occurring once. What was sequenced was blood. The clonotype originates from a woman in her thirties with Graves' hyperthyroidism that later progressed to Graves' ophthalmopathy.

CDR3 in DNA: TGTGCCAGCAGCTTAGTACAGGGACTATTCATGAACACTGAAGCTTTCTTT. Amino acid sequence: CASSLVQGLFMNTEAFF. The chain has TRBV7-2 and TRBJ1-1, with a possible D match to TRBD1 (6 bases). The germline V gene has CDR1 SGHTA and CDR2 FQGNSA. Trimming stripped 1 base from V and 0 bases from J, with 15 bases between. The CDR3 is 17 amino acids.